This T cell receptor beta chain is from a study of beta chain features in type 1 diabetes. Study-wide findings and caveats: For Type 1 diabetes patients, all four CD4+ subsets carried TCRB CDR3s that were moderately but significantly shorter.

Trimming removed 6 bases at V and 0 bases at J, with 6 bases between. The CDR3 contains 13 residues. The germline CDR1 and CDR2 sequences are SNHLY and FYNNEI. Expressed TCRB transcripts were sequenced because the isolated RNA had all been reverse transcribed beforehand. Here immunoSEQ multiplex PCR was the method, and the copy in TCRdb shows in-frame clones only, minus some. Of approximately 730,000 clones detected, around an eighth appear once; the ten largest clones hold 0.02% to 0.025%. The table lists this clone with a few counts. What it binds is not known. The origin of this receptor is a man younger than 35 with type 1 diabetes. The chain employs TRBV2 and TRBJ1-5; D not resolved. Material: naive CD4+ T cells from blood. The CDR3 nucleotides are TGTGCCAGCAGACGGGTTAGCAATCAGCCCCAGCATTTT. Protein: CASRRVSNQPQHF.